These 32 T cell receptor beta chains came from one sample sequenced in a study of T cell responses to AZD1222 COVID-19 vaccine. TCRdb's copy holds only in-frame clones and misses some; the assay was immunoSEQ multiplex PCR. In the table there are about 160,000 clones, around 90% of which are singletons. Sequences were derived from peripheral blood, sampled on day 0 of MenACWY control vaccination. These TCRs come from an adult in good health.

The chain joins TRBV19 to TRBJ2-7; no firm D call. The ends were cut back, 3 bases at V and 6 bases at J, with 24 bases in the middle. This CDR3 has 17 amino acids. Germline CDR1 is LNHDA and CDR2 is SQIVND (reference sequence). The CDR3 region has the DNA TGTGCCAGTAGTATCTGGTCTAGAGGCGTGAGGCCCTCCGAGCAGTACTTC. It yields the protein CASSIWSRGVRPSEQYF.

V usage is TRBV4-1 and J usage is TRBJ2-7; weak D call: TRBD2 (6 bases). Trimming stripped 3 bases from V and 0 bases from J, with 9 bases between. CDR3 length equals 14 residues. CDR1 and CDR2 from the germline V gene are MGHRA and YSYEKL. Here the CDR3 DNA reads TGCGCCAGCAGCCAGGAGGGGAGCTCCTACGAGCAGTACTTC. Encoded protein: CASSQEGSSYEQYF.

The chain employs TRBV5-4 and TRBJ2-3; TRBD1 is a possible D gene (6 bases). The CDR3 loop spans 13 amino acids. Trimming stripped 0 bases from V and 5 bases from J, with 7 bases between. Per the germline V gene, CDR1 is SGHNT and CDR2 is YYREEE (reference sequence). CDR3 sequence (DNA): TGTGCCAGCAGCTTGGACAGGGAAGATACGCAGTATTTT. The encoded protein is CASSLDREDTQYF.

The chain carries TRBV5-5 and TRBJ1-3; TRBD1 aligns across 7 bases. Germline CDR1 and CDR2: SGHKS and YYEKEE (reference sequence). The V segment lost 2 bases and the J segment 2 bases; nucleotides outside the gene matches: 7. The CDR3 has 16 residues. The CDR3 bases are TGTGCCAGCAGCTTCCCGCCGACAGGGACTGGAAACACCATATATTTT. This codes for CASSFPPTGTGNTIYF.

The chain is built from TRBV13 and TRBJ2-7; possibly TRBD2 for D (6 bases). Germline CDR1 PRHDT, CDR2 FYEKMQ (reference sequence). The length of the CDR3 is 16 residues. V was pared by 2 bases and J by 1 base, with 15 bases between. Written as DNA, the CDR3 is TGTGCCAGCAGCTTAAAGGGCGGACTAAGATCCTACGAGCAGTACTTC. Encoded protein: CASSLKGGLRSYEQYF.

J is TRBJ1-5 and V is TRBV5-1; no reliable D call. The V gene's germline CDR1 is SGHRS and CDR2 YFSETQ. The CDR3 contains 14 residues. V was pared by 0 bases and J by 4 bases, with 8 bases between. CDR3 sequence (DNA): TGCGCCAGCAGCTTGGCCCCGGGGAATCAGCCCCAGCATTTT. Protein sequence: CASSLAPGNQPQHF.

V gene TRBV5-1 combines with J gene TRBJ1-2; TRBD1 aligns across 8 bases. CDR3 length: 14 residues. Germline V gives CDR1 SGHRS, CDR2 YFSETQ. Trimming took 4 bases from V and 4 from J; bases not matched to a gene: 6. CDR3 protein: CASSPGQGGYGYTF. CDR3 bases: TGCGCCAGCAGCCCTGGACAGGGCGGCTATGGCTACACCTTC.

The chain employs TRBV28 and TRBJ2-5, with 8 positions matching TRBD1. Germline-derived CDR1 and CDR2 are MDHEN and SYDVKM. This CDR3 has 14 amino acids. After removal of 3 bases from V and 5 bases from J, the junction contained 5 bases not matched to a gene. The chain's CDR3 is CASSFGQGTETQYF. The CDR3 DNA reads as TGTGCCAGCAGTTTCGGACAGGGCACCGAGACCCAGTACTTC.

This sequence joins TRBV18 and TRBJ2-7, with D possibly TRBD1 on 6 matching bases. Germline values: CDR1 KGHSH, CDR2 LQKENI. With 4 bases removed from V and 7 bases from J, the gap between germline ends came to 17 bases. CDR3 length: 14 residues. CDR3 DNA sequence: TGTGCCAGCTCACTTCCGGACAGCTGGGGGGAGCAGTACTTC. As protein: CASSLPDSWGEQYF.

This clone was recorded a few times. V usage is TRBV3-1 (or the pseudogene TRBV3-2) and J usage is TRBJ2-7; no reliable D call. V was clipped by 0 bases and J by 10 bases, with 10 bases between them. CDR1 is LGHDT and CDR2 is YNNKEL in the germline V gene (reference sequence). The CDR3 is 12 residues long. The CDR3 protein is CASSQDERAQYF. The CDR3 coding sequence is TGTGCCAGCAGCCAAGACGAACGAGCACAGTACTTC.

This clone turned up a few times. This rearrangement joins TRBV11-3 to TRBJ2-7; maybe TRBD2 (5 bases). Trimming stripped 5 bases from V and 2 bases from J, with 13 bases between. This CDR3 comprises 14 residues. Germline-derived CDR1 and CDR2 are SGHNT and YENEEA. CDR3 nucleotide sequence: TGTGCCAGCAGCACCGGAGGCCTGACCTACGAGCAGTACTTC. Its protein is CASSTGGLTYEQYF.

The CDR3 here is CASSPRPGRWVAETQYF. As DNA, the CDR3 is TGTGCCAGCTCACCGAGACCCGGCCGTTGGGTTGCCGAGACCCAGTACTTC. The rearrangement uses TRBV18 and TRBJ2-5; D ambiguous. The germline V gene encodes CDR1 KGHSH and CDR2 LQKENI. The CDR3 has 17 residues. Trimming took off 3 bases at V and 5 bases at J, with 22 bases between the two ends.

This rearrangement joins TRBV27 to TRBJ2-1, with TRBD1 identical over 7 bases. The CDR3 is made up of 16 amino acids. J lost 0 bases, V lost 6 bases, and 8 bases had no gene match. Germline CDR1 MNHEY, CDR2 SMNVEV (reference sequence). The DNA for the CDR3 is TGTGCCAGCAGGTACAGGGGCACCCTCTCCTACAATGAGCAGTTCTTC. Protein: CASRYRGTLSYNEQFF.

This clone was counted once. The chain employs TRBV19 and TRBJ2-7, with D maybe TRBD2 (7 bases). CDR1 is LNHDA and CDR2 is SQIVND in the germline V gene (reference sequence). V lost 6 bases, J lost 3 bases, and 12 bases lay in between. The CDR3 length is 13 residues. This CDR3 is CASREGGGYEQYF. The CDR3 bases are TGTGCCAGTAGAGAAGGGGGGGGCTACGAGCAGTACTTC.

The CDR3 bases are TGTGCCAGCAGTTTAGTCGGAGCGCGGGGGCCCCAGCATTTT. Encoded protein: CASSLVGARGPQHF. This sequence joins TRBV28 and TRBJ1-5; D uncertain. Trimming stripped 2 bases from V and 9 bases from J, with 14 bases between. Germline loops: CDR1 MDHEN, CDR2 SYDVKM. The CDR3 spans 14 residues.

The chain has TRBV19 and TRBJ2-5; 10 positions match TRBD2. Looked up from germline, CDR1 is LNHDA and CDR2 is SQIVND (reference sequence). Trimming removed 7 bases from V and 1 base from J; junction bases left unmatched: 3. This CDR3 is built from 14 residues. CDR3 sequence reads: CASTRTSGQETQYF. Here the CDR3 DNA reads TGTGCCAGTACCAGGACTAGCGGCCAAGAGACCCAGTACTTC. Full variable domain (outside the CDR3, taken from reference TRBV19 and TRBJ2-5): DGGITQSPKYLFRKEGQNVTLSCEQNLNHDAMYWYRQDPGQGLRLIYYSQIVNDFQKGDIAEGYSVSREKKESFPLTVTSAQKNPTAFYLCASTRTSGQETQYFGPGTRLLVL.

V and J are TRBV6-5 and TRBJ2-7, with a possible D match to TRBD2 (6 bases). Trimming removed 5 bases at V and 0 bases at J, with 11 bases between. The CDR3 has 14 amino acids. CDR1 is MNHEY, CDR2 SVGAGI, per germline. CDR3 DNA: TGTGCCAGCAGTCGGCCGGGAGTCTCCTACGAGCAGTACTTC. Its translation: CASSRPGVSYEQYF.

V usage is TRBV19 and J usage is TRBJ1-3; D gene uncertain. The V end lost 4 bases, the J end lost 3 bases, and 16 bases lay between the germline ends. CDR3 length equals 16 residues. Germline loops: CDR1 LNHDA, CDR2 SQIVND (reference sequence). The CDR3 DNA is TGTGCCAGTAGTAGCCCGCGAGAGACACTTGGAAACACCATATATTTT. This translates into CASSSPRETLGNTIYF.

The chain is built from TRBV14 and TRBJ1-2; D uncertain. Trimming left V 3 bases short and J 1 base short, with 15 bases between. Germline V CDR1 and CDR2: SGHDN, FVKESK. The CDR3 totals 16 residues. The CDR3 here is CASSQGRAKYNYGYTF. In DNA form, the CDR3 reads TGTGCCAGCAGCCAGGGCAGAGCGAAGTATAACTATGGCTACACCTTC.

The chain recombines TRBV5-1 with TRBJ2-2, with a tentative D call TRBD2 (5 bases). Germline V gives CDR1 SGHRS, CDR2 YFSETQ. The CDR3 sequence is 15 residues long. V was shortened by 5 bases and J by 0 bases, with 11 bases between the two germline ends. CDR3 nucleotides: TGCGCCAGCAGAACCCGGGGAACGAACACCGGGGAGCTGTTTTTT. Translating it yields CASRTRGTNTGELFF. Combining the CDR3 with reference TRBV5-1 and TRBJ2-2 gives the whole variable domain KAGVTQTPRYLIKTRGQQVTLSCSPISGHRSVSWYQQTPGQGLQFLFEYFSETQRNKGNFPGRFSGRQFSNSRSEMNVSTLELGDSALYLCASRTRGTNTGELFFGEGSRLTVL.

This sequence joins TRBV28 and TRBJ1-1; possibly TRBD1 for D (6 bases). Germline V gene lookup returns CDR1 MDHEN and CDR2 SYDVKM. CDR3 length: 14 residues. Trimming stripped 3 bases from V and 11 bases from J, with 19 bases between. The CDR3 DNA is TGTGCCAGCAGTTTCGGAACAGGGCGAGGGGGGGCTTTCTTT. This gives the protein CASSFGTGRGGAFF.

Details on this clone: The junction shows a germline mismatch at one end, possibly a read error. The V gene is TRBV6-1, the J gene TRBJ2-7; maybe TRBD2 (6 bases). CDR1 and CDR2 from the germline V gene are MNHNS and SASEGT. The CDR3 consists of 13 residues. The CDR3 DNA follows: TGTGCCAGCAGTGAACAACCGACTAGTTCGCGAGACTTC. Its translation is CASSEQPTSSRDF.

The V and J genes are TRBV19 and TRBJ1-1; D remains ambiguous. The CDR3 has 16 amino acids. CDR1 and CDR2 from the germline V gene are LNHDA and SQIVND (reference sequence). Deletions cut 3 bases from V and 1 base from J, with 15 bases between. CDR3 amino acids: CASSMGGVRGNTEAFF. The CDR3 nucleotides read TGTGCCAGTAGTATGGGAGGAGTTCGTGGGAACACTGAAGCTTTCTTT.

J is TRBJ2-1 and V is TRBV5-4, with TRBD2 identical over 9 bases. Germline V gene sequence: CDR1 SGHNT, CDR2 YYREEE (reference sequence). CDR3 size: 15 residues. Trimming removed 6 bases from V and 4 bases from J; junction bases left unmatched: 8. CDR3: CASTDGTSIYNEQFF. The DNA of the CDR3 is TGTGCCAGCACCGATGGGACTAGCATATACAATGAGCAGTTCTTC.

This rearrangement joins TRBV9 to TRBJ1-3; D is unresolved. The CDR3 contains 12 residues. The germline V gene has CDR1 SGDLS and CDR2 YYNGEE. The V end lost 1 base, the J end lost 4 bases, and 3 bases lay between the germline ends. CDR3 amino acids: CASSVKGNTIYF. In DNA, the CDR3 is TGTGCCAGCAGCGTAAAGGGAAACACCATATATTTT.

Concerning this clone: Other DNA sequences in this sample translate to the same CDR3. The J gene is TRBJ1-2, the V gene TRBV30, with D possibly TRBD1 on 5 matching bases. V gave up 1 base and J gave up 4 bases, with 7 bases separating them. The CDR3 contains 12 residues. Germline CDR1 GTSNPN, CDR2 SVGIG (reference sequence). In nucleotides, the CDR3 is TGTGCCTGGAGTGCCCAGGGCTATGGCTACACCTTC. It encodes CAWSAQGYGYTF.

The J gene is TRBJ1-4, the V gene TRBV5-1, with D possibly matching TRBD1 (6 bases). V lost 0 bases to trimming and J lost 5 bases, with 17 bases between them. Germline loops: CDR1 SGHRS, CDR2 YFSETQ. The CDR3 runs 17 residues. The CDR3 region is CASSLGFGGPRNEKLFF. DNA for the CDR3: TGCGCCAGCAGCTTGGGTTTCGGGGGGCCCCGCAATGAAAAACTGTTTTTT.

This clone was detected a few times. This chain links TRBV7-3 with TRBJ2-1, with D possibly matching TRBD2 (6 bases). The V and J ends lost 1 base and 0 bases respectively, with 10 bases between them. This CDR3 has 16 amino acids. The germline CDR1 and CDR2 sequences are SGHTA and FQGTGA. The CDR3 DNA is TGTGCCAGCAGCTTAATCGGGGGAGTCTCCTACAATGAGCAGTTCTTC. Its protein product is CASSLIGGVSYNEQFF. Full variable domain (missing parts from reference TRBV7-3 and TRBJ2-1): GAGVSQTPSNKVTEKGKYVELRCDPISGHTALYWYRQSLGQGPEFLIYFQGTGAADDSGLPNDRFFAVRPEGSVSTLKIQRTERGDSAVYLCASSLIGGVSYNEQFFGPGTRLTVL.

The V call is TRBV19, the J call TRBJ1-2, with D possibly TRBD1 on 5 matching bases. This CDR3 region has 14 residues. Trimming took off 6 bases at V and 7 bases at J, with 18 bases between the two ends. CDR1 is LNHDA, CDR2 SQIVND, per germline (reference sequence). The CDR3 nucleotides read TGTGCCAGTAGGCTGGACACTCAGCTGGGTGGCTACACCTTC. It yields the protein CASRLDTQLGGYTF.

The CDR3 reads CASSVVGAFGYTF. The CDR3 bases are TGTGCCAGCAGCGTAGTTGGGGCTTTTGGCTACACCTTC. This chain joins TRBV9 and TRBJ1-2, with TRBD1 as a possible D gene (5 bases). This CDR3 has 13 amino acids. Germline V gives CDR1 SGDLS, CDR2 YYNGEE. The V end lost 0 bases, the J end lost 7 bases, and 10 bases lay between the germline ends.

V usage is TRBV19 and J usage is TRBJ1-2; D remains ambiguous. This CDR3 region has 15 residues. Trimming took off 1 base at V and 4 bases at J, with 13 bases between the two ends. CDR1 and CDR2 (germline): LNHDA, SQIVND (reference sequence). This CDR3 reads CASSIGGQEFYGYTF. In DNA, the CDR3 is TGTGCCAGTAGTATAGGAGGCCAAGAATTCTATGGCTACACCTTC.

The V gene is TRBV7-2, the J gene TRBJ2-3; no clear D gene. The germline V and J ends were trimmed by 1 base and 6 bases, with 8 bases remaining between them. Germline V lookup: CDR1 SGHTA, CDR2 FQGNSA. This CDR3 has 13 residues. CDR3 nucleotide sequence: TGTGCCAGCAGCTTAGATTATTCGGATACGCAGTATTTT. Protein: CASSLDYSDTQYF.